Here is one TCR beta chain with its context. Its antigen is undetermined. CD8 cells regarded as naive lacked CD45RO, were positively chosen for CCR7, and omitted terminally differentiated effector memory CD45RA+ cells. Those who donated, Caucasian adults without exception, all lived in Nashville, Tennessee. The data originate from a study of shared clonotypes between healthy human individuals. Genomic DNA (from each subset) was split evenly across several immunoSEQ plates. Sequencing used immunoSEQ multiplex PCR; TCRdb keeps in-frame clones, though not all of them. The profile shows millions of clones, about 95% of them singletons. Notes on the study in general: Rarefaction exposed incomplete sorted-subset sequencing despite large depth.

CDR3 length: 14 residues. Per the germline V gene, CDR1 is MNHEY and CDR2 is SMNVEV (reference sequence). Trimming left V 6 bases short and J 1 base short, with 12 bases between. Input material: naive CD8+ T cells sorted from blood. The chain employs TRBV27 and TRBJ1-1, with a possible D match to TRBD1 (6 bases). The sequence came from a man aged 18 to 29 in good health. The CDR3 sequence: CASSTGTKNTEAFF. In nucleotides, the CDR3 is TGTGCCAGCAGCACCGGGACAAAGAACACTGAAGCTTTCTTT.